Listed below are T cell receptor beta chains from one sample, sequenced in a study of T-cell reconstitution after alpha-beta-depleted transplantation in children. Each CDR3 protein is one row after TCRdb ran MiXCR on the PCR reads. The data hold some 490,000 distinct CDR3 sequences, with about an eighth observed a single time. Sequenced material: PBMCs from the stem cell graft donor, taken from the stem cell graft. Every receptor here comes from a human donor who donated a stem cell graft to a child with combined immunodeficiency. The CDR3 runs from the conserved cysteine through the conserved F or W. Each record gives: J gene, V gene, D gene, clone size, CDR3 DNA, CDR3 protein. The D gene is left open where the match is weak. Clone size is given for some rows only: seen once, a few or many times, or a class if the clone is expanded.

TRBJ2-1 TRBV7-9 TRBD1 few TGTGCCAGCAGCCACCGGGACAGTAGTCTGGTTGAGCAGTTCTTC CASSHRDSSLVEQFF
TRBJ2-3 TRBV6-1 NA many TGTGCCAGCGCACGGGGGGCATATTACACAGATACGCAGTATTTT CASARGAYYTDTQYF
TRBJ1-3 TRBV7-9 NA many TGTGCCAGCAGCTTCGCAGAAAACACCATATATTTT CASSFAENTIYF
TRBJ2-3 TRBV4-3 TRBD2 many TGCGCCAGCAGCCAAGATTATCTAGCGGGGGGCCTTACGCAGTATTTT CASSQDYLAGGLTQYF
TRBJ2-2 TRBV6-1 TRBD1 NA TGTGCCAGCAGTCGCCAGACAGGGGCAAACACCGGGGAGCTGTTTTTT CASSRQTGANTGELFF
TRBJ2-2 TRBV5-1 NA NA TGCGCCAGCAGCTCGATCGGGGCGAACACCGGGGAGCTGTTTTTT CASSSIGANTGELFF
TRBJ2-7 TRBV6-5 NA many TGTGCCGTTCAAGAGGATCCCAGCGAGCAGTACTTC CAVQEDPSEQYF
TRBJ1-4 TRBV9 NA NA TGTGCCAGCAGCGTAGGTGCCCTCGGGGTGGAGGAAAAACTGTTTTTT CASSVGALGVEEKLFF
TRBJ2-5 TRBV24-1 TRBD1 many TGTGCCACCAGTGATCCAGACAGGGGGCCGGAGACCCAGTACTTC CATSDPDRGPETQYF
TRBJ1-1 TRBV12-3/TRBV12-4 NA few TGTGCCAGCAGCCCGTACCTGGGGGACACTGAAGCTTTCTTT CASSPYLGDTEAFF
TRBJ1-4 TRBV15 NA few TGTGCCACCGCTCTCAGGAGGAATGAAAAACTGTTTTTT CATALRRNEKLFF
TRBJ1-2 TRBV7-2 NA NA TGTGCCAGCAGCCGGGGTGGGCGGGAATATGGCTACACCTTC CASSRGGREYGYTF
TRBJ2-3 TRBV12-3/TRBV12-4 TRBD2 NA TGTGCCAGCAGCTACTCGCCTAGCGGGGGTCTCACAGATACGCAGTATTTT CASSYSPSGGLTDTQYF
TRBJ2-3 TRBV30 TRBD2 few TGTGCCTGGAGCGGCGGTAGCGGGGGGGCCTATACGCAGTATTTT CAWSGGSGGAYTQYF
TRBJ2-1 TRBV30 NA NA TGTGCCTGGAGATTTTCGGTCTCCTACAATGAGCAGTTCTTC CAWRFSVSYNEQFF
TRBJ2-1 TRBV30 TRBD2 NA TGTGCCTGGAGTAGGGGACTAGCGGGACCTCCTGGCAATGAGCAGTTCTTC CAWSRGLAGPPGNEQFF
TRBJ2-7 TRBV20-1 NA NA TGCAGTGAGAGAGAGGACCTGGGGGCCTACGAGCAGTACTTC CSEREDLGAYEQYF
TRBJ2-1 TRBV12-3/TRBV12-4 TRBD1 few TGTGCCAGCAGTCCACAGGGGTCAGATTCACCAGGGGGCCAGTTCTTC CASSPQGSDSPGGQFF
TRBJ2-1 TRBV4-3 NA many TGCGCCAGCAGCCAAGATCTCAGGTCAAGTTCAGGGGTGTTTTACAATGAGCAGTTCTTC CASSQDLRSSSGVFYNEQFF
TRBJ2-2 TRBV7-2 NA NA TGTGCCAGCACGGGGTCGTCGAACACCGGGGAGCTGTTTTTT CASTGSSNTGELFF
TRBJ2-1 TRBV12-3/TRBV12-4 TRBD2 many TGTGCCAGCAGCAGGACTAGCGGGAGGGCCGATGAGCAGTTCTTC CASSRTSGRADEQFF
TRBJ2-1 TRBV4-2 NA many TGTGCCAGCAGCCAAGTGGGGCTAGCTCTAGAGAATGAGCAGTTCTTC CASSQVGLALENEQFF
TRBJ2-3 TRBV7-9 TRBD2 once TGTGCCAGCAGCTCCTCCTTAGCGGGAACTAGCACAGATACGCAGTATTTT CASSSSLAGTSTDTQYF
TRBJ2-7 TRBV12-3/TRBV12-4 NA many TGTGCCAGCAGTTTAATGGGGCAGCCGACCTACGAGCAGTACTTC CASSLMGQPTYEQYF
TRBJ1-5 TRBV11-2 NA many TGTGCCAGCAGCTTAGAGGGCAGGAGCAATCAGCCCCAGCATTTT CASSLEGRSNQPQHF
TRBJ2-2 TRBV5-1 NA few TGCGCCACTCGGATTTCCGGGGAGCTGTTTTTT CATRISGELFF
TRBJ2-3 TRBV28 NA once TGTGCCAGCAGCCCGGAGGTGGATACGCAGTATTTT CASSPEVDTQYF
TRBJ2-7 TRBV10-3 TRBD1 NA TGTGCCATCAGCAACCGGGACAGGGCATCCTACGAGCAGTACTTC CAISNRDRASYEQYF
TRBJ2-3 TRBV25-1 TRBD1 many TGTGCCAGCAGTGACACAGGGGGCACAGATACGCAGTATTTT CASSDTGGTDTQYF
TRBJ1-5 TRBV12-3/TRBV12-4 NA many TGTGCCAGCAGCTTGTTTAGCAATCAGCCCCAGCATTTT CASSLFSNQPQHF
TRBJ2-7 TRBV15 NA NA TGTGCCACCAGTAGGGGACCGCTCCACACGTACGAGCAGTACTTC CATSRGPLHTYEQYF
TRBJ2-1 TRBV29-1 TRBD1 NA TGCAGCATGGACAGGGTCACCTACAATGAGCAGTTCTTC CSMDRVTYNEQFF
TRBJ2-7 TRBV7-9 NA few TGTGCCAGCAGCTTAGAGTGGGGGGAGGCTGACGAGCAGTACTTC CASSLEWGEADEQYF
TRBJ2-7 TRBV27 TRBD1 NA TGTGCCAGCTGTCCGGGACAGGGGTCCCACGAGCAGTACTTC CASCPGQGSHEQYF
TRBJ2-3 TRBV7-2 NA few TGTGCCAGCAGCTTAGCCGGCTGGGGCAGCCGGCAGTTTTCAGATACGCAGTATTTT CASSLAGWGSRQFSDTQYF
TRBJ1-1 TRBV7-9 NA few TGTGCCAGCAGCTTAGTCCGACACCTTGGCCCTGAAGCTTTCTTT CASSLVRHLGPEAFF
TRBJ2-5 TRBV5-1 TRBD2 many TGCGCCAGCAGCCTAGCGGGGGGAAAGGAGACCCAGTACTTC CASSLAGGKETQYF
TRBJ2-1 TRBV11-1 TRBD2 NA TGTGCCAGCAGCTTAGCGGGTCCGTCTGCGGGAGTAGCCTACAATGAGCAGTTCTTC CASSLAGPSAGVAYNEQFF